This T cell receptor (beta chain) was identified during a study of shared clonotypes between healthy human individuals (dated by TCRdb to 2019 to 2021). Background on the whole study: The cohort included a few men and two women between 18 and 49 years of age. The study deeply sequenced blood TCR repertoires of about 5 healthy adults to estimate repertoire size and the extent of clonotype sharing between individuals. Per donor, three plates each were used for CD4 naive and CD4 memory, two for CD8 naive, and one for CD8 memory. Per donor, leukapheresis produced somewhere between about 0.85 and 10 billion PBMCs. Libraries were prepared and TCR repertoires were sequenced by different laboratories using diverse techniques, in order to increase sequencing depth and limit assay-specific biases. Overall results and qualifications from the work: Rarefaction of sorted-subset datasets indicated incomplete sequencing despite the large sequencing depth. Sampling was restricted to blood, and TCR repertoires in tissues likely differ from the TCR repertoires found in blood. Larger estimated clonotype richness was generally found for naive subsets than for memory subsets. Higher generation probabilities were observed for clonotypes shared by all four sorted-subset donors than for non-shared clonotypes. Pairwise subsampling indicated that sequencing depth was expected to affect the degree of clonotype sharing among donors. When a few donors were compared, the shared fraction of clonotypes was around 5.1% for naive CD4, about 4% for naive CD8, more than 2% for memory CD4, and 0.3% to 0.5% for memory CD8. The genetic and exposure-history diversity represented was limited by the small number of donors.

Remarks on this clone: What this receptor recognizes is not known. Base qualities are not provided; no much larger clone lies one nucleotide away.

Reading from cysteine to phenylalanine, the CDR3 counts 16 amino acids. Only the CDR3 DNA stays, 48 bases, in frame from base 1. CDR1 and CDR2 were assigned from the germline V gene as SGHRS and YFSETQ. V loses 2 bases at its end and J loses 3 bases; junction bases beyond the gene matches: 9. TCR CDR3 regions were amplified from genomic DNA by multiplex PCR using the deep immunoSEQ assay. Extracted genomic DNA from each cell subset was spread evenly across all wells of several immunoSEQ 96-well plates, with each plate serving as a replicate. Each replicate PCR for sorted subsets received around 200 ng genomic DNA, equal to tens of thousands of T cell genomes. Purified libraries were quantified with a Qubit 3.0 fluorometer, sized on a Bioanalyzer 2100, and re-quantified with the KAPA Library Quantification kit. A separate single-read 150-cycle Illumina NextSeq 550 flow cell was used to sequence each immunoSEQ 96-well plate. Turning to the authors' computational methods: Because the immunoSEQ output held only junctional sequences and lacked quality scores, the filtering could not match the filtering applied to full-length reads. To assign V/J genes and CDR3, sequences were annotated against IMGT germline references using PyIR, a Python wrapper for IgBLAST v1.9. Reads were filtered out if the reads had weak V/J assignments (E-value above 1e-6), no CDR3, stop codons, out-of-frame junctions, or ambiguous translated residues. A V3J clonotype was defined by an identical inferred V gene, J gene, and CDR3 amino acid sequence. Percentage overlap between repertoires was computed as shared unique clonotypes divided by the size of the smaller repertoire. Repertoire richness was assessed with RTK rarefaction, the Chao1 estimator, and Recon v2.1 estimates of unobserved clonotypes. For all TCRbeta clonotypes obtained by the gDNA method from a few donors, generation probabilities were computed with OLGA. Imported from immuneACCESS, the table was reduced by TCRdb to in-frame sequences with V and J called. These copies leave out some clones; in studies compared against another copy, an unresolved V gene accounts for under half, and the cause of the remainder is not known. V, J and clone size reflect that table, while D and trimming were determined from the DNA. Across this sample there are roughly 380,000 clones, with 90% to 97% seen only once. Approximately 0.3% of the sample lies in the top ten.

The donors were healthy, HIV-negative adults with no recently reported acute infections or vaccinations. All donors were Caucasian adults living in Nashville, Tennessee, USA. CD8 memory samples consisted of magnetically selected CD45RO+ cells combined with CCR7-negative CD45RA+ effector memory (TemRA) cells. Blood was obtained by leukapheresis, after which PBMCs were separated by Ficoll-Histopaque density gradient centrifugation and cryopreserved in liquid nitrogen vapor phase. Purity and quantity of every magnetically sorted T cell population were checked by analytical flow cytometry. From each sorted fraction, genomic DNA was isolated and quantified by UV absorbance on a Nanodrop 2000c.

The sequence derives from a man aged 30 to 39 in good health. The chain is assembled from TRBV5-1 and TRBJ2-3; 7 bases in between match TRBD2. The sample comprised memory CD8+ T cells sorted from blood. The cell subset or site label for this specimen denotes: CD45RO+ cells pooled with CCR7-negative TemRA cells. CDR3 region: CASSFTAGDGTDTQYF. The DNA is TGCGCCAGCAGCTTTACGGCGGGAGATGGGACAGATACGCAGTATTTT.